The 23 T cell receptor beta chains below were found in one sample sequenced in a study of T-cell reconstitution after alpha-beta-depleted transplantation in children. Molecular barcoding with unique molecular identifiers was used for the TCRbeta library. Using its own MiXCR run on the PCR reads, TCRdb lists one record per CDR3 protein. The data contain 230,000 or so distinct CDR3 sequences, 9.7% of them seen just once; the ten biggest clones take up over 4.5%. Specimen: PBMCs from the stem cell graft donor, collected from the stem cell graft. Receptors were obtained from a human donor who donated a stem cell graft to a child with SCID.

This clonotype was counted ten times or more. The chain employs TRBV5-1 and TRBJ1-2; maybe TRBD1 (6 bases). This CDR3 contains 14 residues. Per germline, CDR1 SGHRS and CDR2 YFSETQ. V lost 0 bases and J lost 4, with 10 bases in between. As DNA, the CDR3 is TGCGCCAGCAGCTTGGAACAGGGCCGCTATGGCTACACCTTC. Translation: CASSLEQGRYGYTF.

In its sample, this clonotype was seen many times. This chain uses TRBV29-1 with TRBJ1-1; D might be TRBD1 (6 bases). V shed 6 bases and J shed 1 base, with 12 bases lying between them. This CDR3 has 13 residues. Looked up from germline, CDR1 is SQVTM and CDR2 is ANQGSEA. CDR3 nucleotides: TGCAGCGTCGGTAGACAGGCGAACACTGAAGCTTTCTTT. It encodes CSVGRQANTEAFF.

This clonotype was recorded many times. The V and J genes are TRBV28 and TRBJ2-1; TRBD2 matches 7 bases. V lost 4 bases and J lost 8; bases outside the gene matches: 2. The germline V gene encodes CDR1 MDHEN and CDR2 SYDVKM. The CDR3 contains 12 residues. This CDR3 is CASSSSGDEQFF. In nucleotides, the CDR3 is TGTGCCAGCAGTTCTAGCGGTGATGAGCAGTTCTTC.

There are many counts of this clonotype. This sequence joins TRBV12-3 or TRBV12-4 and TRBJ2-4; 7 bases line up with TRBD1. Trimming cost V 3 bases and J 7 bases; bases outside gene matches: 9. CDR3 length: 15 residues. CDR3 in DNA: TGTGCCAGCAGTTTCGACAGGGCAGCTTTGAACATTCAGTACTTC. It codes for CASSFDRAALNIQYF.

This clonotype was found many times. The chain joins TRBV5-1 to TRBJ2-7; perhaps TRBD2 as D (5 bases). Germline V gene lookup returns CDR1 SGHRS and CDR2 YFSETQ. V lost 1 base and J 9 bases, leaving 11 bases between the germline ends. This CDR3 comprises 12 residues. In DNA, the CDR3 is TGCGCCAGCAGCTTGACTGGGAGAGGGCAGTACTTC. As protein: CASSLTGRGQYF.

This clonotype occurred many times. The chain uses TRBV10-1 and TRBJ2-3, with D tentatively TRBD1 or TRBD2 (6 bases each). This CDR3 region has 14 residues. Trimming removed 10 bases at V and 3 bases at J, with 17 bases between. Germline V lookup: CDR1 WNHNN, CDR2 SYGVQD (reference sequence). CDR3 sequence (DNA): TGCGCCACGCGGGGTACAGGGTGGACAGATACGCAGTATTTT. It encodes CATRGTGWTDTQYF.

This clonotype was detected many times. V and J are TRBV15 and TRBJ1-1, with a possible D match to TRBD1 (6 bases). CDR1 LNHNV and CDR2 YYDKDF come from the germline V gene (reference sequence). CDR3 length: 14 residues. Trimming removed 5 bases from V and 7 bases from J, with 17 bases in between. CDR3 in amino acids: CATSLMAQGLEAFF. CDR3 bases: TGTGCCACCAGCCTTATGGCACAGGGACTTGAAGCTTTCTTT.

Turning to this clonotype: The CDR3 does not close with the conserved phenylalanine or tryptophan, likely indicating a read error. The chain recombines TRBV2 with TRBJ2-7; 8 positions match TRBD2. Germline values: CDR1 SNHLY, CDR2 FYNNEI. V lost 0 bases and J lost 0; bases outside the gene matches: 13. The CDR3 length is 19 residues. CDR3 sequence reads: CASSEALPAGAYSSYEQYY. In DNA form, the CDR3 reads TGTGCCAGCAGTGAAGCGCTTCCAGCGGGGGCTTATAGCTCCTACGAGCAGTACTAC.

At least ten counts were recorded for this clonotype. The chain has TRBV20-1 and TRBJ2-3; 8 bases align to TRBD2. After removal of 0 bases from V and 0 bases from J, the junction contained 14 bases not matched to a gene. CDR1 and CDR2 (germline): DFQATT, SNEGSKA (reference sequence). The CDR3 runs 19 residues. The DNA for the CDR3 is TGCAGTGCTAGAGATTTGATTCGGGGGGGCGGGGACAGCACAGATACGCAGTATTTT. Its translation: CSARDLIRGGGDSTDTQYF.

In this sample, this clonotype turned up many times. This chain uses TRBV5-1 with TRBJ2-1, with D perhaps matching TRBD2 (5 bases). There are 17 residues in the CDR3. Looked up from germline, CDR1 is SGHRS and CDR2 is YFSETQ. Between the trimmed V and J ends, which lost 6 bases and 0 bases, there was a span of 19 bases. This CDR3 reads CASIGGGGVSSYNEQFF. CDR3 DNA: TGCGCCAGCATTGGAGGAGGAGGAGTAAGCTCCTACAATGAGCAGTTCTTC.

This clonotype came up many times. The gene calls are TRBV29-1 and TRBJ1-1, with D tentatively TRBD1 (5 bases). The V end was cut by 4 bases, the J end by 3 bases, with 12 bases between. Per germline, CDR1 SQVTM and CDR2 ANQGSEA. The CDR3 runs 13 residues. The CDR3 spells CSVGRGADTEAFF. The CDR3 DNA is TGCAGCGTTGGTCGAGGGGCGGACACTGAAGCTTTCTTT.

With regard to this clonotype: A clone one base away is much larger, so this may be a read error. The CDR3 DNA follows: TGCTGTGCTTTAAACCCTTGGGAAGGGGCTAGCAATCAGCCCCAGCATTTT. Translated, it gives CCALNPWEGASNQPQHF. The chain employs TRBV20-1 and TRBJ1-5; tentative D call: TRBD1 (5 bases). The CDR3 covers 17 residues. Germline CDR1 reads DFQATT; CDR2 reads SNEGSKA (reference sequence).

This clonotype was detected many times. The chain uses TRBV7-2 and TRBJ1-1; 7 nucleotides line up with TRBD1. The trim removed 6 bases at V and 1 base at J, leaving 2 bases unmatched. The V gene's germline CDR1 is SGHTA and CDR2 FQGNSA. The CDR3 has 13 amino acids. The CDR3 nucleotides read TGTGCCAGCAGACAGGGGAAGAACACTGAAGCTTTCTTT. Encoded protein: CASRQGKNTEAFF.

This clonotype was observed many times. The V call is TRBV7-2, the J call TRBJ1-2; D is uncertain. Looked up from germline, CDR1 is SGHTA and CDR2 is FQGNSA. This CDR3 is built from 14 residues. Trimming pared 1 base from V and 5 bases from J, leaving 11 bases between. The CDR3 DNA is TGTGCCAGCAGCTTAGTCAGAGAAGGGTATGGCTACACCTTC. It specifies CASSLVREGYGYTF.

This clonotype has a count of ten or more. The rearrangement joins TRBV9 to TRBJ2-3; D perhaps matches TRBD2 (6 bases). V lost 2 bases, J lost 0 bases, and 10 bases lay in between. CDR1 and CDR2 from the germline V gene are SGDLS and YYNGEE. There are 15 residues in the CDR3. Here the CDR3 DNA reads TGTGCCAGCAGCGTTAGCGGCTCTAGCACAGATACGCAGTATTTT. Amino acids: CASSVSGSSTDTQYF.

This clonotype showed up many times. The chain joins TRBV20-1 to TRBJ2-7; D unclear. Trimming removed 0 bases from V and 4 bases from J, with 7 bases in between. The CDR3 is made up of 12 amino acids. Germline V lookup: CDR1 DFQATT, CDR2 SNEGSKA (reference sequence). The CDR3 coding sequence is TGCAGTGCTAGAGATTCCCCATACGAGCAGTACTTC. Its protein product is CSARDSPYEQYF.

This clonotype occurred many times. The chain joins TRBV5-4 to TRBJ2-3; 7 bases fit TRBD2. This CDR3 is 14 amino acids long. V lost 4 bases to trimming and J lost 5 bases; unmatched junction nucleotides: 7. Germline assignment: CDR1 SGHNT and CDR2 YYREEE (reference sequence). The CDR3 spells CASSRGGERDTQYF. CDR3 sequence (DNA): TGTGCCAGCAGCCGCGGGGGTGAGCGAGATACGCAGTATTTT.

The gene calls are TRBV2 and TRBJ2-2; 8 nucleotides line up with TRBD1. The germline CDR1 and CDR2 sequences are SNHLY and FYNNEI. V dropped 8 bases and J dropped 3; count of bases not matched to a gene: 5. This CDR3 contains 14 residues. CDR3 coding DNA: TGTGCCAGCGGTTACAGGGGGGACACCGGGGAGCTGTTTTTT. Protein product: CASGYRGDTGELFF. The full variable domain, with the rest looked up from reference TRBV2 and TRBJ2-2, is EPEVTQTPSHQVTQMGQEVILRCVPISNHLYFYWYRQILGQKVEFLVSFYNNEISEKSEIFDDQFSVERPDGSNFTLKIRSTKLEDSAMYFCASGYRGDTGELFFGEGSRLTVL.

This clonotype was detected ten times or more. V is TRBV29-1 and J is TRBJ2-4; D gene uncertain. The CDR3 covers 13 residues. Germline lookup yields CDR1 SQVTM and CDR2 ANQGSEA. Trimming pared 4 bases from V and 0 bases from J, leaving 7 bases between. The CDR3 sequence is CSVVGLAKNIQYF. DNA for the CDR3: TGCAGCGTTGTCGGATTAGCCAAAAACATTCAGTACTTC.

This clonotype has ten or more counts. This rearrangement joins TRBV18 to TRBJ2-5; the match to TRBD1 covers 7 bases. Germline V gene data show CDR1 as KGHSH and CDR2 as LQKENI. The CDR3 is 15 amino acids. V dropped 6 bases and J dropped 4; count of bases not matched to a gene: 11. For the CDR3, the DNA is TGTGCCAGCTCCCTAAACACCGGGACAGTAGAGACCCAGTACTTC. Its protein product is CASSLNTGTVETQYF.

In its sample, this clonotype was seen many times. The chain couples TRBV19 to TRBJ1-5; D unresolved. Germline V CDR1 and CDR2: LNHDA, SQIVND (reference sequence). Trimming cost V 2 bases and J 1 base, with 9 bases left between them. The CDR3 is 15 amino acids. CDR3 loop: CASSIWEESNQPQHF. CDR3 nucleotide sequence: TGTGCCAGTAGTATATGGGAAGAAAGCAATCAGCCCCAGCATTTT. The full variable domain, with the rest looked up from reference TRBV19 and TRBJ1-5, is DGGITQSPKYLFRKEGQNVTLSCEQNLNHDAMYWYRQDPGQGLRLIYYSQIVNDFQKGDIAEGYSVSREKKESFPLTVTSAQKNPTAFYLCASSIWEESNQPQHFGDGTRLSIL.

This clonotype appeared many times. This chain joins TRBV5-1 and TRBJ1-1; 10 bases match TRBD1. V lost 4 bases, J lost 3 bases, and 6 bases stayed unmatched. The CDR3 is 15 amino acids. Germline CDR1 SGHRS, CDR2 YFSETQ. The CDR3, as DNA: TGCGCCAGCAGCCCCATGGGACAGGGGTACACTGAAGCTTTCTTT. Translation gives CASSPMGQGYTEAFF.

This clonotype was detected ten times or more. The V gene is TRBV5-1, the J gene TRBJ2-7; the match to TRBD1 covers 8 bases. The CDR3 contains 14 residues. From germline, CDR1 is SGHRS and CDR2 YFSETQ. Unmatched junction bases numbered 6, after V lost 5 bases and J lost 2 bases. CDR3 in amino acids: CASRRTGRPYEQYF. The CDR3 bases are TGCGCCAGCAGAAGGACAGGGAGGCCCTACGAGCAGTACTTC.